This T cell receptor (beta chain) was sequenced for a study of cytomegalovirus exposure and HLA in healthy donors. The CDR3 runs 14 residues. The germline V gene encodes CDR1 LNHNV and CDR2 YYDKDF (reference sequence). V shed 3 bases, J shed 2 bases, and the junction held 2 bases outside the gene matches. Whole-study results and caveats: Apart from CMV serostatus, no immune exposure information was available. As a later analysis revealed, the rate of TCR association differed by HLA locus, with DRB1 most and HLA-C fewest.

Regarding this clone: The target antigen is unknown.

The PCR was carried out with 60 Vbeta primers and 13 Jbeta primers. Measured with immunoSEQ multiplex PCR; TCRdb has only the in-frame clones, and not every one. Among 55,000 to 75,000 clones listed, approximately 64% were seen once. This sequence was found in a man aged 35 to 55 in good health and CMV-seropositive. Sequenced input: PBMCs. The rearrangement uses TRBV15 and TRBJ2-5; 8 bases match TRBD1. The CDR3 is CATSSRTGQETQYF. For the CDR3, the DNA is TGTGCCACCAGCAGCCGGACAGGGCAAGAGACCCAGTACTTC. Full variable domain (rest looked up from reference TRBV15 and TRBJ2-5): DAMVIQNPRYQVTQFGKPVTLSCSQTLNHNVMYWYQQKSSQAPKLLFHYYDKDFNNEADTPDNFQSRRPNTSFCFLDIRSPGLGDTAMYLCATSSRTGQETQYFGPGTRLLVL.